This T cell receptor (beta chain) was obtained from a study of metastatic and nonmetastatic thyroid tumors. Study summary: Comparative analysis of repertoires was undertaken across blood and tumor or nodule tissue obtained from malignant and benign thyroid patients. Study-level points and caveats: For both blood and tumor, malignant thyroid tumors reportedly showed significantly higher TCR beta diversity than benign nodules did.

This clone was counted only a few times. The antigen is unknown. Thyroid surgery took place with no prior treatment in any patient. The germline V gene encodes CDR1 GTSNPN and CDR2 SVGIG (reference sequence). The CDR3 has 11 residues. V shed 8 bases and J shed 6 bases, with 13 bases lying between them. In the study's own analysis: The authors used CDR3 differences across clinicopathological groups to build a distant-metastasis classifier for papillary thyroid cancer. TCRdb re-processed the PCR reads through MiXCR. The authors' filters were not applied to this entry. The sample holds more than 40,000 clones, around 2.9% seen once.

The clonotype comes from a female donor with papillary thyroid cancer or a benign thyroid nodule (not recorded which). Some clones in this sample may be carry-over from other donors' samples. Sequenced material: blood. The chain is built from TRBV30 and TRBJ1-2; D perhaps matches TRBD1 (5 bases). For the CDR3, the DNA is TGTGCCGGGGCGAGAGTCCATGGCTACACCTTC. It yields the protein CAGARVHGYTF.